This T cell receptor (beta chain) was recorded in a study of graft-versus-host responses after intestinal transplantation. Only in-frame clones appear in the TCRdb table, and some are missing; sequencing was by immunoSEQ multiplex PCR. The data hold around 110,000 clones, with approximately 93% observed a single time. Study observations and caveats: GvH clones turned up in recipient marrow; some had shown up first in ileum or blood. Early declines in HvG clones that occurred post-transplant were associated with peak circulating GvH clone levels.

CDR3 size: 15 residues. CDR1 SGHKS and CDR2 YYEKEE come from the germline V gene (reference sequence). V was cut by 0 bases and J by 6 bases, with 15 bases left in between. Worth noting for this clone: Antigen: not known.

The sequence came from a human donor who was the organ donor for an intestinal transplant. The sample here was unstimulated CD8+ T cells sorted from spleen or lymph node cells, taken before transplant. The rearrangement links TRBV5-5 to TRBJ2-5; a weak D match, TRBD1 (6 bases). CDR3 protein: CASSLDPRGSQTQYF. In nucleotides, the CDR3 is TGTGCCAGCAGCTTGGACCCCAGGGGTTCGCAGACCCAGTACTTC. Filled out from reference TRBV5-5 and TRBJ2-5, the complete variable domain reads DAGVTQSPTHLIKTRGQQVTLRCSPISGHKSVSWYQQVLGQGPQFIFQYYEKEERGRGNFPDRFSARQFPNYSSELNVNALLLGDSALYLCASSLDPRGSQTQYFGPGTRLLVL.